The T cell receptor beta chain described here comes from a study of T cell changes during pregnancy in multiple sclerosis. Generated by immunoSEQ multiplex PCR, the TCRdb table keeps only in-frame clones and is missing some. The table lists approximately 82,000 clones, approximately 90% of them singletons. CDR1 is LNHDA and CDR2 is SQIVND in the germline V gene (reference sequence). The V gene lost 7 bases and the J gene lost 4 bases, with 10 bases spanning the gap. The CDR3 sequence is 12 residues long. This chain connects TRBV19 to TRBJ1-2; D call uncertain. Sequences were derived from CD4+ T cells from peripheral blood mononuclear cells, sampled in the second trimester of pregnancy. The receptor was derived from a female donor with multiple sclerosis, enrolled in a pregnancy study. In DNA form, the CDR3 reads TGTGCCAGTACCGCGTCACCCTATGGCTACACCTTC. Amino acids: CASTASPYGYTF.